The present entry profiles one T cell receptor (beta chain) with its context. The source of the sample is a study of blood T cell repertoires in COVID-19. Here immunoSEQ multiplex PCR was the method, and the copy in TCRdb shows in-frame clones only, minus some. The sample has about 140,000 clones, about 83% seen once; the top ten hold 1.5% to 2%. This CDR3 is 15 amino acids long. The junction had 6 bases not matched to a gene; V was cut back by 3 bases and J by 6 bases. From germline, CDR1 is SNHLY and CDR2 FYNNEI. The sample consisted of peripheral blood. This rearrangement joins TRBV2 to TRBJ2-7, with TRBD1 identical over 12 bases. The sequence derives from a human donor in a cohort sampled during active COVID-19. CDR3 region: CASSEGGTGGREQYF. CDR3 bases: TGTGCCAGCAGTGAGGGAGGGACAGGGGGCCGCGAGCAGTACTTC.